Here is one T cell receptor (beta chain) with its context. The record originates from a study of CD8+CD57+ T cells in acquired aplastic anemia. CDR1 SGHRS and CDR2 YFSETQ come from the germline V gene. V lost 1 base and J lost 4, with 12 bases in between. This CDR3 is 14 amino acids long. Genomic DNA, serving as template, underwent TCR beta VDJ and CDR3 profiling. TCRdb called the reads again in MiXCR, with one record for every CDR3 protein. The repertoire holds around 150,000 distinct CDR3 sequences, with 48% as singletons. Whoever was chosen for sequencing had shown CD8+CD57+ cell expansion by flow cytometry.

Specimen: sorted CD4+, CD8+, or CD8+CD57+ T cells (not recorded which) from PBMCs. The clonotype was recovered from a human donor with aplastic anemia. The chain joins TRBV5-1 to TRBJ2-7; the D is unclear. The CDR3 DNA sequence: TGCGCCAGCAGCTTGCTGGGCCCCAGTTACGAGCAGTACTTC. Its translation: CASSLLGPSYEQYF. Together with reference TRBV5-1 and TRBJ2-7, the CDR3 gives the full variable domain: KAGVTQTPRYLIKTRGQQVTLSCSPISGHRSVSWYQQTPGQGLQFLFEYFSETQRNKGNFPGRFSGRQFSNSRSEMNVSTLELGDSALYLCASSLLGPSYEQYFGPGTRLTVT.